Below, one T cell receptor (beta chain) is given with its context. Its antigen remains unidentified. The data stem from a study of cytomegalovirus exposure and HLA in healthy donors. Notes on the study in general: In vitro testing confirmed a few CMV-associated chains as specific for CMV antigens.

13 Jbeta primers and 60 Vbeta primers were used for the PCR. Measured with immunoSEQ multiplex PCR; TCRdb has only the in-frame clones, and not every one. The sample comprises over 200,000 clones, roughly 90% of which are singletons, and 0.95% to 1.1% rests with the top ten. CDR3 size: 15 residues. From germline, CDR1 is MNHEY and CDR2 SVGAGI. V lost 7 bases and J lost 1; bases outside the gene matches: 7. The chain is built from TRBV6-5 and TRBJ2-1; 7 bases are a match to TRBD1. This clonotype was obtained from a woman aged 18-29 years in good health and CMV-seronegative. The sequenced sample consisted of PBMCs. In DNA form, the CDR3 reads TGTGCCAGCAAGTTAACGGGACAGTCCTACAATGAGCAGTTCTTC. Translated: CASKLTGQSYNEQFF.